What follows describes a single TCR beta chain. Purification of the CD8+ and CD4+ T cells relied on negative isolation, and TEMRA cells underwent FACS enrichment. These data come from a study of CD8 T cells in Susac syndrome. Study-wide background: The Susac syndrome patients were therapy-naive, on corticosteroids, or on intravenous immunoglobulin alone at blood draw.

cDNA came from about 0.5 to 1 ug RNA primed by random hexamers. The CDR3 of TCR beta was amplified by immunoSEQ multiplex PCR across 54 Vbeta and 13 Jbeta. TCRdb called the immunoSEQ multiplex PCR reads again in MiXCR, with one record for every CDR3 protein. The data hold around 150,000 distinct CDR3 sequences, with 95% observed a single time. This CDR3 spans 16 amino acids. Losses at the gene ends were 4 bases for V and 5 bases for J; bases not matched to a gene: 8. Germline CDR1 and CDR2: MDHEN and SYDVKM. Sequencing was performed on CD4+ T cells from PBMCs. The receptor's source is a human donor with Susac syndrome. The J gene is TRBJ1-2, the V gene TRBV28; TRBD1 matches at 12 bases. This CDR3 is CASSSTGTGGGYGYTF. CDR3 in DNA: TGTGCCAGCAGTTCTACCGGGACAGGGGGCGGATATGGCTACACCTTC.